This T cell receptor (beta chain) was identified in a study of control samples from healthy donors and cancer patients (dated by TCRdb to about 2020). Note on this clone: What antigen it recognizes has not been identified. Base qualities are not provided; no much larger clone lies one nucleotide away.

Counted from cysteine to phenylalanine, this CDR3 has 13 amino acids. CDR3 DNA is the only sequence kept; it has 39 bases, read in frame from the first base. Between the V and J ends, shortened by 3 bases and 0 bases respectively, the junction contains 3 bases. CDR1 is given as SNHLY and CDR2 as FYNNEI, both from the germline V gene. The protocol used for the library was the immunoSEQ multiplex PCR assay. TCRdb obtained this table from immuneACCESS and retained in-frame rearrangements with V and J assigned. These tables miss some clones; where compared with another copy, unresolved V genes account for less than half of the shortfall, and the remainder is unexplained. The sample profile shows 65,000 to 80,000 clones; around 86% of them were found once. Roughly 8.9% of the sample is held by the ten biggest clonotypes.

The source is a woman aged 50 to 60 with colorectal cancer. The chain was built from TRBV2 and TRBJ2-4; no D gene call is confident. The specimen was PBMCs. The CDR3 in this case is CASSDIAKNIQYF. The sequence in DNA is TGTGCCAGCAGTGACATAGCCAAAAACATTCAGTACTTC. This CDR3, with the reference TRBV2 and TRBJ2-4 proteins standing in past its ends, gives the full variable domain EPEVTQTPSHQVTQMGQEVILRCVPISNHLYFYWYRQILGQKVEFLVSFYNNEISEKSEIFDDQFSVERPDGSNFTLKIRSTKLEDSAMYFCASSDIAKNIQYFGAGTRLSVL.